The 24 T cell receptor beta chains listed next were all sequenced from one sample in a study of shared clonotypes between healthy human individuals. Sequenced by immunoSEQ multiplex PCR; TCRdb stores in-frame clones only, minus some. The sample consists of 300,000 to 400,000 clones, around 90% of them appearing once. The sample comprised memory CD8+ T cells sorted from blood. Subset meaning: CD45RO+ cells pooled with CCR7-negative TemRA cells. Source of these receptors: a man between 18 and 35 years old in good health.

The chain joins TRBV7-2 to TRBJ2-7; either TRBD1 or TRBD2 may supply D (5 bases each). The CDR3 runs 16 residues. CDR1 is SGHTA, CDR2 FQGNSA, per germline. V was pared by 0 bases and J by 4 bases, with 16 bases between. The CDR3 protein is CASSLALGDGRYEQYF. The CDR3 DNA reads TGTGCCAGCAGCTTAGCTTTAGGGGACGGAAGATACGAGCAGTACTTC. Filled out from reference TRBV7-2 and TRBJ2-7, the complete variable domain reads GAGVSQSPSNKVTEKGKDVELRCDPISGHTALYWYRQSLGQGLEFLIYFQGNSAPDKSGLPSDRFSAERTGGSVSTLTIQRTQQEDSAVYLCASSLALGDGRYEQYFGPGTRLTVT.

The chain combines TRBV5-6 with TRBJ2-7; D tentatively reads TRBD1 or TRBD2 (5 bases each). V lost 3 bases, J lost 1 base, and 14 bases lay in between. Germline V gives CDR1 SGHDT, CDR2 YYEEEE. This CDR3 is 15 amino acids long. The CDR3 loop reads CASSSFPGPSYEQYF. The CDR3, as DNA: TGTGCCAGCAGCTCCTTCCCGGGACCTTCCTACGAGCAGTACTTC.

J is TRBJ2-5 and V is TRBV7-9, with TRBD2 identical over 9 bases. CDR3 length: 15 residues. CDR1 is SEHNR and CDR2 is FQNEAQ in the germline V gene (reference sequence). V lost 5 bases, J lost 2 bases, and 6 bases stayed unmatched. The CDR3 sequence is CASSPIGLAQETQYF. Here the CDR3 DNA reads TGTGCCAGCAGCCCTATAGGACTAGCGCAAGAGACCCAGTACTTC.

The V and J genes are TRBV5-8 and TRBJ1-6; 7 bases are a match to TRBD1. This CDR3 has 16 residues. Per the germline V gene, CDR1 is SGHTS and CDR2 is YDEGEE. J was trimmed by 0 bases and V by 3 bases; bases with no gene match: 3. CDR3 nucleotide sequence: TGTGCCAGCAGCTCGGGACAGATCTCCTATAATTCACCCCTCCACTTT. Translated, it gives CASSSGQISYNSPLHF.

The rearrangement joins TRBV6-1 to TRBJ2-7; possibly TRBD2 for D (6 bases). In germline, CDR1 is MNHNS, CDR2 SASEGT. The CDR3 extends over 12 amino acids. With 4 bases removed from V and 4 bases from J, the gap between germline ends came to 8 bases. Here the CDR3 DNA reads TGTGCCAGCAGTGTTGGAGGGTACGAGCAGTACTTC. The encoded protein is CASSVGGYEQYF.

This clone was picked up one time. CDR3 nucleotides: TGTGCCAGCAGTTTGCCCAGGGGTCGCGAAAAACTGTTTTTT. This translates into CASSLPRGREKLFF. The rearrangement uses TRBV28 and TRBJ1-4; tentatively, D is TRBD1 (6 bases). Germline CDR1 MDHEN, CDR2 SYDVKM. The CDR3 contains 14 residues. Trimming took 3 bases from V and 8 from J, leaving 13 bases between them.

As regards this clone: This same CDR3 is encoded by further DNA sequences in the sample. The chain is built from TRBV27 and TRBJ2-7; no firm D call. The CDR3 is made up of 11 amino acids. V was trimmed by 4 bases and J by 4 bases, leaving 5 bases between them. Germline CDR1 and CDR2: MNHEY and SMNVEV (reference sequence). The CDR3 bases are TGTGCCAGCAGTTCCGGATACGAGCAGTACTTC. Translating it yields CASSSGYEQYF.

The J gene is TRBJ1-3, the V gene TRBV10-3; D unresolved. Germline V gives CDR1 ENHRY, CDR2 SYGVKD. The CDR3 is made up of 17 amino acids. Trimming cost V 0 bases and J 0 bases, with 12 bases left between them. The CDR3 DNA is TGTGCCATCAGTGAGTCTCCCGGACGAATCTCTGGAAACACCATATATTTT. Its translation: CAISESPGRISGNTIYF.

The chain is built from TRBV11-2 and TRBJ2-2, with D perhaps being TRBD1 or TRBD2 (5 bases each). The CDR3 spans 15 residues. The germline gives CDR1 SGHAT, CDR2 FQNNGV. Trimming removed 1 base from V and 7 bases from J, with 13 bases in between. The CDR3 region has the DNA TGTGCCAGCAGCTTAGGGAGGTCCCAGGGCGGGGAGCTGTTTTTT. This encodes CASSLGRSQGGELFF.

The V and J genes are TRBV5-6 and TRBJ2-3, with D perhaps TRBD1 (5 bases). CDR3 size: 13 residues. Germline V lookup: CDR1 SGHDT, CDR2 YYEEEE. V dropped 0 bases and J dropped 4 bases, with 6 bases sitting between them. This chain's CDR3 is CASSLGQSDTQYF. The CDR3 region has the DNA TGTGCCAGCAGCTTGGGACAGTCAGATACGCAGTATTTT. Full variable domain (outside the CDR3, taken from reference TRBV5-6 and TRBJ2-3): DAGVTQSPTHLIKTRGQQVTLRCSPKSGHDTVSWYQQALGQGPQFIFQYYEEEERQRGNFPDRFSGHQFPNYSSELNVNALLLGDSALYLCASSLGQSDTQYFGPGTRLTVL.

The V gene is TRBV5-4, the J gene TRBJ1-2, with D possibly TRBD1 on 6 matching bases. CDR3 length: 13 residues. Deletions cut 2 bases from V and 8 bases from J, with 13 bases between. Germline V lookup: CDR1 SGHNT, CDR2 YYREEE (reference sequence). CDR3 coding DNA: TGTGCCAGCAGCTTTACGGGGGCGCAGGGCTACACCTTC. It is translated as CASSFTGAQGYTF.

The genes are TRBV7-8 and TRBJ2-3; a weak D match, TRBD1 (6 bases). Germline assignment: CDR1 SGHVS and CDR2 FQNEAQ. The V end was cut by 10 bases, the J end by 7 bases, with 24 bases between. CDR3 length: 15 residues. CDR3 region: CATLDRMPIGYTQYF. The DNA of the CDR3 is TGTGCCACCTTAGACAGGATGCCTATTGGGTATACGCAGTATTTT.

The chain carries TRBV18 and TRBJ2-1; 7 bases are a match to TRBD2. The CDR3 sequence is 15 residues long. Germline CDR1 KGHSH, CDR2 LQKENI. J was trimmed by 5 bases and V by 1 base; bases with no gene match: 5. CDR3 sequence reads: CASSPREGEHNEQFF. The CDR3 nucleotides are TGTGCCAGCTCACCACGGGAGGGAGAGCACAATGAGCAGTTCTTC.

The V gene is TRBV7-6, the J gene TRBJ2-7; D is tentatively TRBD1 or TRBD2 (5 bases each). The CDR3 runs 16 residues. Germline values: CDR1 SGHVS, CDR2 FNYEAQ. V was cut by 5 bases and J by 5 bases, with 22 bases left in between. CDR3 loop: CASSPSPLAGRDEQYF. The DNA of the CDR3 is TGTGCCAGCAGCCCATCCCCCCTGGCAGGGCGGGACGAGCAGTACTTC.

This clone was recorded a few times. V usage is TRBV6-1 and J usage is TRBJ2-7; the D gene is possibly TRBD2 (6 bases). Deletions cut 1 base from V and 2 bases from J, with 15 bases between. In germline, CDR1 is MNHNS, CDR2 SASEGT. CDR3 length: 16 residues. The CDR3 region is CASSEGLEGRTYEQYF. CDR3 DNA sequence: TGTGCCAGCAGTGAAGGGTTGGAGGGGAGGACCTACGAGCAGTACTTC.

This clone came up a few times. This specimen includes other DNA sequences encoding the same CDR3. V is TRBV6-5 and J is TRBJ2-3; TRBD2 aligns across 9 bases. Germline V gene data show CDR1 as MNHEY and CDR2 as SVGAGI. The junction had 2 bases not matched to a gene; V was cut back by 4 bases and J by 3 bases. The CDR3 length is 14 residues. CDR3 nucleotides: TGTGCCAGCAGTTTAGCGGGAGTGACAGATACGCAGTATTTT. Its protein product is CASSLAGVTDTQYF.

The chain couples TRBV5-4 to TRBJ2-7; D remains unclear. The germline V gene encodes CDR1 SGHNT and CDR2 YYREEE (reference sequence). V dropped 1 base and J dropped 0 bases, with 8 bases sitting between them. There are 14 residues in the CDR3. This chain's CDR3 is CASSLWSNSYEQYF. CDR3 sequence (DNA): TGTGCCAGCAGCTTGTGGAGTAACTCCTACGAGCAGTACTTC.

The chain links TRBV6-5 to TRBJ2-7; 12 bases are a match to TRBD2. Trimming removed 5 bases from V and 4 bases from J; junction bases left unmatched: 3. The CDR3 is 14 residues long. Germline values: CDR1 MNHEY, CDR2 SVGAGI. CDR3 in DNA: TGTGCCAGCAGTCCCGGGACTAGCGGGTACGAGCAGTACTTC. Translating gives CASSPGTSGYEQYF.

This rearrangement joins TRBV6-1 to TRBJ1-6; D gene unclear. CDR1 MNHNS and CDR2 SASEGT come from the germline V gene. This CDR3 comprises 11 residues. The ends were cut back, 9 bases at V and 14 bases at J, with 14 bases in the middle. CDR3 nucleotides: TGTGCCAGTCGAGAAGTCTCTACCCTCCACTTT. Translation gives CASREVSTLHF.

V is TRBV10-3 and J is TRBJ2-6; 12 nucleotides match TRBD1. Germline V lookup: CDR1 ENHRY, CDR2 SYGVKD. The CDR3 sequence is 17 residues long. The V segment lost 7 bases and the J segment 2 bases; nucleotides outside the gene matches: 6. CDR3 DNA sequence: TGTGCCATCACACCCGGGACAGGGGGCGCTGGGGCCAACGTCCTGACTTTC. It encodes CAITPGTGGAGANVLTF.

This chain joins TRBV2 and TRBJ2-7; 8 nucleotides match TRBD2. Germline V gene lookup returns CDR1 SNHLY and CDR2 FYNNEI. The ends lost 0 bases at V and 2 bases at J; junction bases unmatched: 15. The length of the CDR3 is 19 residues. In DNA form, the CDR3 reads TGTGCCAGCAGTGAAGCGCTGGCGGGAGGACAACTCGAGCCCTACGAGCAGTACTTC. Its protein product is CASSEALAGGQLEPYEQYF.

The chain links TRBV5-1 to TRBJ2-7; D possibly corresponds to TRBD2 (6 bases). Germline CDR1 reads SGHRS; CDR2 reads YFSETQ. V lost 0 bases and J lost 3, with 19 bases in between. CDR3 length: 17 amino acids. The CDR3 sequence is CASSLARVGGGLYEQYF. In nucleotides, the CDR3 is TGCGCCAGCAGCTTGGCCAGAGTCGGTGGAGGGCTCTACGAGCAGTACTTC.

The V gene is TRBV14, the J gene TRBJ2-5; D unresolved. There are 13 residues in the CDR3. V was pared by 3 bases and J by 5 bases, with 10 bases between. Germline V gene data show CDR1 as SGHDN and CDR2 as FVKESK. The CDR3 sequence: CASSHISWETQYF. CDR3 coding DNA: TGTGCCAGCAGCCACATTTCTTGGGAGACCCAGTACTTC.

A single count supports this clone. The chain is built from TRBV15 and TRBJ2-7, with TRBD2 matching over 7 bases. The junction had 4 bases not matched to a gene; V was cut back by 5 bases and J by 3 bases. CDR1 and CDR2 from the germline V gene are LNHNV and YYDKDF (reference sequence). The CDR3 is made up of 13 amino acids. CDR3 protein: CATSGGLHYEQYF. In nucleotides, the CDR3 is TGTGCCACCAGCGGGGGACTACACTACGAGCAGTACTTC.